A selection of T cell receptor beta chains follows, all from one sample in a study of CD8+ T cells in alopecia areata. TCRdb's table, derived via immunoSEQ multiplex PCR, lists solely in-frame clones and lacks some. In the table there are 150,000 to 200,000 clones, roughly three fifths of which are singletons. The sample was CD4+ T cells sorted from blood, taken between weeks 47 and 50, from a patient treated with tofacitinib. These receptors all stem from a human donor with alopecia areata. Both conserved end residues are trimmed from each CDR3. Size values are once, few and many counts, or a class for expanded clones, and some rows have none.

clone_size: few
v_call: TRBV29-1
j_call: TRBJ2-1
cdr3_aa: SVEGWTGYNEQF

clone_size: .
v_call: TRBV18
j_call: TRBJ2-3
cdr3_aa: ASSPLGTGKDTQY

clone_size: .
v_call: TRBV5-6
j_call: TRBJ1-5
cdr3_aa: ASSLGQGWVPQH

clone_size: .
v_call: TRBV29-1
j_call: TRBJ1-2
cdr3_aa: SGGPGTGDYGYT

clone_size: once
v_call: TRBV29-1
j_call: TRBJ1-2
cdr3_aa: SVGEDSYGYT

clone_size: .
v_call: TRBV4-3
j_call: TRBJ1-1
cdr3_aa: ASTPTTGNTEAF

clone_size: .
v_call: TRBV2
j_call: TRBJ2-5
cdr3_aa: ASNRTPQETQY

clone_size: few
v_call: TRBV10-3
j_call: TRBJ1-6
cdr3_aa: AISESRTANSPLH

clone_size: .
v_call: TRBV30
j_call: TRBJ1-1
cdr3_aa: AWSVLGGNTEAF

clone_size: .
v_call: TRBV15
j_call: TRBJ1-5
cdr3_aa: ATSRGQGGEYSNQPQH

clone_size: .
v_call: TRBV10-2
j_call: TRBJ1-6
cdr3_aa: ASSEQNSPLH

clone_size: .
v_call: TRBV20-1
j_call: TRBJ2-3
cdr3_aa: SAEASETQY

clone_size: .
v_call: TRBV20-1
j_call: .
cdr3_aa: SGGSPYEQY

clone_size: .
v_call: TRBV29-1
j_call: TRBJ1-2
cdr3_aa: SVTEGYT

clone_size: .
v_call: TRBV29-1
j_call: TRBJ2-6
cdr3_aa: SVSGTIQSGANVLT

clone_size: .
v_call: TRBV14
j_call: TRBJ1-1
cdr3_aa: ASRLGRLNTEAF

clone_size: .
v_call: TRBV4-3
j_call: TRBJ1-6
cdr3_aa: ASSQETGNSPLH

clone_size: .
v_call: TRBV19
j_call: TRBJ2-6
cdr3_aa: ASNDGFSGANVLT

clone_size: few
v_call: TRBV7-8
j_call: TRBJ2-5
cdr3_aa: ASSLGSGEVETQY

clone_size: .
v_call: TRBV4-1
j_call: TRBJ2-3
cdr3_aa: ASSPAPHTDTQY

clone_size: .
v_call: TRBV6-5
j_call: TRBJ2-4
cdr3_aa: ASSYAAALAKNIQY

clone_size: few
v_call: TRBV6-5
j_call: TRBJ2-7
cdr3_aa: ASSQTGLINEQY

clone_size: .
v_call: TRBV28
j_call: TRBJ2-3
cdr3_aa: ASSSRTDTQY

clone_size: .
v_call: TRBV4-1
j_call: TRBJ2-1
cdr3_aa: ASSQDASGGSYNEQF

clone_size: .
v_call: TRBV29-1
j_call: TRBJ2-7
cdr3_aa: SVAQYRDPYEQY

clone_size: once
v_call: TRBV18
j_call: TRBJ2-3
cdr3_aa: ASSPPQGTSTDTQY

clone_size: .
v_call: TRBV27
j_call: TRBJ1-2
cdr3_aa: ASSPGGVLGYT

clone_size: .
v_call: TRBV2
j_call: TRBJ2-4
cdr3_aa: ASSEARQSKNIQY

clone_size: few
v_call: TRBV18
j_call: TRBJ2-7
cdr3_aa: ASSRSGGAHEQY

clone_size: .
v_call: TRBV6-1
j_call: TRBJ1-6
cdr3_aa: ASSEVETNSPLH

clone_size: .
v_call: TRBV4-1
j_call: TRBJ2-7
cdr3_aa: ASSHGGPYEQY

clone_size: .
v_call: TRBV4-3
j_call: TRBJ1-2
cdr3_aa: ASSQGVGLQDYGYT

clone_size: .
v_call: TRBV6-5
j_call: TRBJ1-2
cdr3_aa: ASGTGGGYT

clone_size: .
v_call: TRBV5-4
j_call: TRBJ1-2
cdr3_aa: ASSPWHQGMEGYT

clone_size: .
v_call: TRBV10-3
j_call: TRBJ2-7
cdr3_aa: AITNGDYEQY

clone_size: .
v_call: TRBV4-3
j_call: TRBJ1-4
cdr3_aa: ASSQATGGYEKLF

clone_size: .
v_call: TRBV5-1
j_call: TRBJ1-4
cdr3_aa: ASSRPGQGEKLF

clone_size: .
v_call: TRBV5-1
j_call: TRBJ1-1
cdr3_aa: ASSKGQNTEAF

clone_size: few
v_call: TRBV7-3
j_call: TRBJ1-1
cdr3_aa: ASPGTGTNTEAF

clone_size: .
v_call: TRBV2
j_call: TRBJ2-3
cdr3_aa: ASSAPSTDTQY

clone_size: .
v_call: TRBV28
j_call: TRBJ2-4
cdr3_aa: ASNGGENIQY

clone_size: .
v_call: TRBV29-1
j_call: TRBJ1-4
cdr3_aa: SVGQSPATNEKLF

clone_size: .
v_call: TRBV5-1
j_call: TRBJ1-2
cdr3_aa: ASSYDRNYGYT

clone_size: once
v_call: TRBV2
j_call: TRBJ2-5
cdr3_aa: ASTGATQETQY

clone_size: .
v_call: TRBV18
j_call: TRBJ2-1
cdr3_aa: ASSKGATLNEQF

clone_size: .
v_call: TRBV2
j_call: TRBJ1-2
cdr3_aa: ASRSSGTVYGYT

clone_size: once
v_call: TRBV30
j_call: TRBJ2-5
cdr3_aa: AWSTGLGETQY

clone_size: .
v_call: TRBV5-6
j_call: TRBJ2-2
cdr3_aa: ASSPLGGRELF

clone_size: few
v_call: TRBV7-2
j_call: TRBJ2-1
cdr3_aa: ASSFASGNEQF

clone_size: few
v_call: TRBV18
j_call: TRBJ2-5
cdr3_aa: ASSPLAQQETQY

clone_size: .
v_call: TRBV29-1
j_call: TRBJ2-7
cdr3_aa: SVVGQVGGEQY

clone_size: .
v_call: TRBV9
j_call: TRBJ2-5
cdr3_aa: ASSVGGRETQY

clone_size: few
v_call: TRBV5-1
j_call: TRBJ2-3
cdr3_aa: ASSFDRPSTDTQY

clone_size: .
v_call: TRBV4-3
j_call: TRBJ2-1
cdr3_aa: ASSQAAGGLDEQF

clone_size: .
v_call: TRBV29-1
j_call: TRBJ1-2
cdr3_aa: SVSTPSRARDGYT

clone_size: .
v_call: TRBV5-1
j_call: TRBJ2-3
cdr3_aa: ASSSDSTSTDTQY

clone_size: few
v_call: TRBV19
j_call: TRBJ1-1
cdr3_aa: ASSIRQGRNTEAF